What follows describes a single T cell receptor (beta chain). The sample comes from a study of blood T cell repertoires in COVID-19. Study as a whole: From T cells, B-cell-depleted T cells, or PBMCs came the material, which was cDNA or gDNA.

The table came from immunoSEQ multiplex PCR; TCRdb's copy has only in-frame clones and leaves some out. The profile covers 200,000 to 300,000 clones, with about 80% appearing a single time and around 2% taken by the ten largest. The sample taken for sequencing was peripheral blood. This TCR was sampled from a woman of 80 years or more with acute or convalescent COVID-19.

The CDR3 is CASRLTGAEQFF. Here the CDR3 DNA reads TGCGCCAGCAGACTGACAGGGGCCGAGCAGTTCTTC. The V call is TRBV10-2, the J call TRBJ2-1; 8 bases align to TRBD1. This CDR3 has 12 residues. Germline V CDR1 and CDR2: WSHSY, SAAADI. Trimming at V came to 6 bases and at J to 10 bases, leaving 5 bases not matched to a gene.